These 20 T cell receptor beta chains originate from one sample sequenced in a study of T-cell memory formation after mild COVID-19. One entry per CDR3 protein results from TCRdb running MiXCR on the 5' RACE reads. The repertoire holds 210,000 or so distinct CDR3 sequences, with around 16% as singletons. Sequencing input: PBMCs or a T cell subset sorted from them (not recorded which). The receptors stem from an adult woman who had mild COVID-19 (a few samples of this study predate the infection). Cell type and time point are not known.

Only a few counts were recorded for this clonotype. V is TRBV5-5 and J is TRBJ1-5; tentatively, D is TRBD1 (5 bases). V was trimmed by 1 base and J by 1 base, leaving 18 bases between them. CDR3 size: 18 residues. Germline V gives CDR1 SGHKS, CDR2 YYEKEE (reference sequence). In nucleotides, the CDR3 is TGTGCCAGCAGCTTGACCTCTTGGGGGAGCTCCAGCAATCAGCCCCAGCATTTT. It specifies CASSLTSWGSSSNQPQHF.

V usage is TRBV6-2 or TRBV6-3 and J usage is TRBJ2-1; TRBD2 is a possible D gene (5 bases). V was trimmed by 0 bases and J by 8 bases, leaving 23 bases between them. CDR3 length: 18 amino acids. Germline V gives CDR1 MNHEY, CDR2 SVGEGT. CDR3 coding DNA: TGTGCCAGCAGTTACTCGGGTCGGGGTGTATCGGGTCGAGATGAGCAGTTCTTC. This sequence encodes CASSYSGRGVSGRDEQFF.

This clonotype was found a few times. The chain combines TRBV7-2 with TRBJ2-1; TRBD2 agrees at 8 bases. Germline assignment: CDR1 SGHTA and CDR2 FQGNSA. The trim removed 6 bases at V and 6 bases at J, leaving 10 bases unmatched. The CDR3 has 15 residues. CDR3 loop: CASSLKAGVLNEQFF. The CDR3 nucleotides read TGTGCCAGCAGTCTAAAAGCGGGAGTCCTCAATGAGCAGTTCTTC.

The chain is built from TRBV7-2 and TRBJ1-4; D might be TRBD1 (5 bases). Trimming took off 1 base at V and 1 base at J, with 10 bases between the two ends. This CDR3 spans 16 amino acids. From germline, CDR1 is SGHTA and CDR2 FQGNSA. The CDR3 sequence is CASSLGGVRTNEKLFF. In nucleotides, the CDR3 is TGTGCCAGCAGCTTAGGAGGGGTTAGAACTAATGAAAAACTGTTTTTT. Full variable domain (missing parts from reference TRBV7-2 and TRBJ1-4): GAGVSQSPSNKVTEKGKDVELRCDPISGHTALYWYRQSLGQGLEFLIYFQGNSAPDKSGLPSDRFSAERTGGSVSTLTIQRTQQEDSAVYLCASSLGGVRTNEKLFFGSGTQLSVL.

This chain connects TRBV12-3 or TRBV12-4 to TRBJ2-1; weak D call: TRBD2 (6 bases). Trimming stripped 5 bases from V and 3 bases from J, with 17 bases between. The CDR3 contains 16 residues. This CDR3 is CASSPRRRGVYNEQFF. For the CDR3, the DNA is TGTGCCAGCAGTCCCCGCCGGCGGGGAGTCTACAATGAGCAGTTCTTC.

In its sample, this clonotype was seen many times. This chain joins TRBV15 and TRBJ1-2, with 8 bases matching TRBD1. V lost 2 bases and J lost 8; bases outside the gene matches: 13. This CDR3 spans 16 amino acids. Germline lookup yields CDR1 LNHNV and CDR2 YYDKDF (reference sequence). DNA for the CDR3: TGTGCCACCAGCAGACATGCGACAGGGGATCTATACGGCTACACCTTC. It is translated as CATSRHATGDLYGYTF.

This clonotype was counted only a few times. The chain links TRBV5-1 to TRBJ1-1; D perhaps matches TRBD1 (5 bases). CDR1 is SGHRS and CDR2 is YFSETQ in the germline V gene. The CDR3 covers 14 residues. The V end lost 4 bases, the J end lost 5 bases, and 15 bases lay between the germline ends. CDR3 region: CASSPGPEGTEAFF. The CDR3 nucleotides are TGCGCCAGCAGCCCCGGGCCAGAGGGGACTGAAGCTTTCTTT.

A few counts support this clonotype. CDR3 region: CASSLVRETGGCEQFF. In DNA, the CDR3 is TGTGCCAGCAGCTTAGTTAGAGAGACAGGGGGCTGTGAGCAGTTCTTC. V gene TRBV13 combines with J gene TRBJ2-1; 10 bases fit TRBD1. Germline V gives CDR1 PRHDT, CDR2 FYEKMQ (reference sequence). V lost 1 base to trimming and J lost 9 bases; unmatched junction nucleotides: 9. The CDR3 is made up of 16 amino acids.

The V and J genes are TRBV20-1 and TRBJ1-1; 7 positions match TRBD1. Trimming cost V 8 bases and J 4 bases; bases outside gene matches: 4. Germline loops: CDR1 DFQATT, CDR2 SNEGSKA (reference sequence). The CDR3 is 11 amino acids. CDR3 bases: TGCAGTAGACAGGGAATCACTGAAGCTTTCTTT. Encoded protein: CSRQGITEAFF.

This clonotype was picked up a small number of times. This chain connects TRBV3-1 to TRBJ2-7; TRBD2 matches 8 bases. The J segment lost 1 base and the V segment lost 0 bases, leaving 8 bases of the junction unmatched. The length of the CDR3 is 17 residues. Germline CDR1 and CDR2: LGHDT and YNNKEL (reference sequence). The CDR3, as DNA: TGTGCCAGCAGCCAAGATCTCAGGCTAGCGGGTTCCTACGAGCAGTACTTC. Translated: CASSQDLRLAGSYEQYF.

This clonotype was found a few times. The chain uses TRBV11-3 and TRBJ2-7, with 9 bases identical to TRBD1. The length of the CDR3 is 13 residues. The ends lost 3 bases at V and 6 bases at J; junction bases unmatched: 3. Germline CDR1 and CDR2: SGHNT and YENEEA. The CDR3 region is CASSFTDRGEQYF. CDR3 in DNA: TGTGCCAGCAGCTTTACGGACAGGGGCGAGCAGTACTTC.

This clonotype has only a few counts. V and J are TRBV6-5 and TRBJ2-7; 7 nucleotides align to TRBD1. Germline V CDR1 and CDR2: MNHEY, SVGAGI. This CDR3 spans 15 amino acids. Trimming cost V 0 bases and J 3 bases; bases outside gene matches: 5. CDR3 bases: TGTGCCAGCAGTTACTCCAGGGACAGAGTCTACGAGCAGTACTTC. Translated, it gives CASSYSRDRVYEQYF.

The V and J genes are TRBV4-3 and TRBJ2-7, with 10 bases that match TRBD1. Germline V gene data show CDR1 as LGHNA and CDR2 as YSLEER. Germline trimming cut 3 bases from V and 2 bases from J; bases unmatched to any gene: 4. The CDR3 has 15 amino acids. The CDR3 here is CASSHRQGATYEQYF. CDR3 DNA sequence: TGCGCCAGCAGCCACCGACAGGGGGCAACCTACGAGCAGTACTTC.

This clonotype was observed a handful of times. The CDR3 coding sequence is TGTGCCAGCAGGGTTTCGGACAGGGGATATTCACCCCTCCACTTT. It is translated as CASRVSDRGYSPLHF. V is TRBV6-4 and J is TRBJ1-6, with TRBD1 matching 9 bases. The germline CDR1 and CDR2 sequences are MRHNA and SNTAGT. The CDR3 consists of 15 residues. With V trimmed by 6 bases and J by 8 bases, 8 bases remained unmatched.

This clonotype was observed a handful of times. The V call is TRBV7-2, the J call TRBJ1-1, with D possibly TRBD1 on 5 matching bases. The CDR3 is 14 residues long. Looked up from germline, CDR1 is SGHTA and CDR2 is FQGNSA. V was clipped by 2 bases and J by 3 bases, with 10 bases between them. The CDR3 protein is CASSLRGAYTEAFF. The DNA for the CDR3 is TGTGCCAGCAGCTTACGCGGGGCGTACACTGAAGCTTTCTTT.

This clonotype was recorded only once. This sequence joins TRBV19 and TRBJ1-3, with a tentative D call TRBD1 (6 bases). CDR1 is LNHDA, CDR2 SQIVND, per germline (reference sequence). CDR3 size: 15 residues. The ends were cut back, 6 bases at V and 8 bases at J, with 20 bases in the middle. The chain's CDR3 is CASSLGFPGEDTIYF. The CDR3 coding sequence is TGTGCCAGTAGCTTGGGGTTCCCAGGGGAAGACACCATATATTTT.

This clonotype was seen a handful of times. CDR3 sequence: CASSELQRPNYGYTF. The CDR3 DNA reads as TGTGCCAGCAGCGAGTTGCAGCGTCCTAACTATGGCTACACCTTC. This chain connects TRBV9 to TRBJ1-2, with no clear D. Per germline, CDR1 SGDLS and CDR2 YYNGEE. Deletions cut 3 bases from V and 0 bases from J, with 12 bases between. The CDR3 is made up of 15 amino acids.

This clonotype was found a few times. The J gene is TRBJ2-7, the V gene TRBV11-2; 8 nucleotides line up with TRBD1. The CDR3 consists of 15 residues. V shed 3 bases, J shed 1 base, and the junction held 5 bases outside the gene matches. Germline V gives CDR1 SGHAT, CDR2 FQNNGV. The CDR3 spells CASSFGQGRSYEQYF. In DNA, the CDR3 is TGTGCCAGCAGCTTCGGACAGGGAAGGTCCTACGAGCAGTACTTC.

This clonotype appeared a few times. V gene TRBV2 combines with J gene TRBJ2-7; TRBD1 matches at 7 bases. The junction had 5 bases not matched to a gene; V was cut back by 6 bases and J by 0 bases. Germline-derived CDR1 and CDR2 are SNHLY and FYNNEI. This CDR3 contains 14 residues. CDR3 protein: CASRGDSSSYEQYF. The DNA for the CDR3 is TGTGCCAGCAGGGGGGACAGTAGCTCCTACGAGCAGTACTTC.

This clonotype showed up just a few times. The chain is built from TRBV20-1 and TRBJ2-3; D could derive from TRBD1 or TRBD2 (5 bases each). CDR3 length equals 15 residues. The V gene's germline CDR1 is DFQATT and CDR2 SNEGSKA (reference sequence). V lost 2 bases and J lost 5, with 17 bases in between. Written as DNA, the CDR3 is TGCAGTGCTAGATCTCATCCTACTAGGGGAGATACGCAGTATTTT. Its translation: CSARSHPTRGDTQYF.